The 6 T cell receptor beta chains below come from one sample, sequenced in a study of vaccination effects on CD4 cells after COVID-19 (dated by TCRdb to 2022 to 2024). Library creation used the immunoSEQ multiplex PCR assay. TCRdb mirrors the immuneACCESS table, restricted to in-frame sequences. Some clones are absent from its copies; in checked studies, under half trace to an unresolved V gene, and the reason for the others is unknown. The sample profile shows roughly 30,000 clones; 55% to 75% of them were found once. The top ten clonotypes cover 9% of the sample. To identify antigen-specific CD4+ T cell clonotypes by their expansion, the ViraFEST assay first stimulated PBMC with viral peptide pools and then applied TCR sequencing. After more than nine days of culture, CD4+ T cells were isolated with the EasySep CD4+ T cell isolation kit. Each participant got two doses of an mRNA SARS-CoV-2 vaccine, either BNT162b2 or mRNA-1273.

Antigens of these TCRs are unknown. The sample consisted of CD4+ T cells from PBMCs cultured with HCoV-NL63 spike peptides, taken after COVID-19 vaccination. According to the study, the label for this sample's cell subset or site signals: HCoV-NL63 spike overlapping peptide pool stimulation. Receptors originate from a human donor who received a COVID-19 vaccine.

The rearrangement joins TRBV19 to TRBJ1-1; 8 nucleotides align to TRBD1. The CDR3 length is 14 residues. Per germline, CDR1 LNHDA and CDR2 SQIVND (reference sequence). The V and J ends lost 4 bases and 5 bases, in that order; junction bases with no gene match: 6. The CDR3 region has the DNA TGTGCCAGTAGTAGAGACAGGGGAGGAACTGAAGCTTTCTTT. Protein: CASSRDRGGTEAFF.

This clone was found a few times. This chain links TRBV21-1 with TRBJ2-2; TRBD2 is the table's D call and was not checked against the DNA. TRBV21-1 is a recognized pseudogene. The length of the CDR3 is 13 residues. CDR3 coding DNA: TGTGCCAGCAAAGGTCGGGACACCGGGGAGCTGTTTTTT. Translated: CASKGRDTGELFF.

This sequence joins TRBV5-4 and TRBJ2-3; no clear D. The V and J ends lost 0 bases and 3 bases respectively, with 8 bases between them. Germline V CDR1 and CDR2: SGHNT, YYREEE (reference sequence). The CDR3 extends over 14 amino acids. Here the CDR3 DNA reads TGTGCCAGCAGCTTGGAAAGAAGGACAGATACGCAGTATTTT. It encodes CASSLERRTDTQYF.

The chain links TRBV27 to TRBJ1-1; D might be TRBD1 (5 bases). Germline V gives CDR1 MNHEY, CDR2 SMNVEV (reference sequence). The CDR3 loop spans 13 amino acids. Between the trimmed V and J ends, which lost 3 bases and 5 bases, there was a span of 10 bases. The chain's CDR3 is CASSFAEGTEAFF. As DNA, the CDR3 is TGTGCCAGCAGTTTTGCCGAGGGGACTGAAGCTTTCTTT.

The J gene is TRBJ2-7, the V gene TRBV6-5; D perhaps matches TRBD1 (5 bases). With 2 bases removed from V and 12 bases from J, the gap between germline ends came to 11 bases. The CDR3 totals 11 residues. Per the germline V gene, CDR1 is MNHEY and CDR2 is SVGAGI. CDR3 in amino acids: CASSYAGHWYF. The CDR3 DNA reads as TGTGCCAGCAGTTACGCCGGACATTGGTACTTC.

This chain uses TRBV7-2 with TRBJ2-7; D gene uncertain. V was clipped by 2 bases and J by 2 bases, with 16 bases between them. The CDR3 runs to 16 residues. Looked up from germline, CDR1 is SGHTA and CDR2 is FQGNSA. This chain's CDR3 is CASSLNGPRGPYEQYF. The CDR3 region has the DNA TGTGCCAGCAGCTTAAATGGGCCCCGAGGACCCTACGAGCAGTACTTC.